This T cell receptor beta chain was sequenced for a study of vaccination effects on CD4 cells after COVID-19. At the level of the study: With the ViraFEST assay, the study expanded antigen-specific CD4+ T cells using viral peptide pools, then sequenced them.

CD4+ T cell isolation took place after less than 13 days of culture. Prior SARS-CoV-2 infection was absent in the vaccine recipients, as shown by negative nucleocapsid antibodies. Per germline, CDR1 SGHTA and CDR2 FQGNSA. V lost 5 bases to trimming and J lost 4 bases; unmatched junction nucleotides: 7. There are 14 residues in the CDR3. Clones were read by immunoSEQ multiplex PCR, and TCRdb kept only the in-frame ones, dropping some. The top ten clones hold roughly 5.5% of a sample with about 48,000 clones, 67% of them seen once. About this clone itself: Its antigen is not identified.

V gene TRBV7-2 combines with J gene TRBJ1-2, with 7 nucleotides matching TRBD1. The specimen was CD4+ T cells from PBMCs cultured without peptide, collected before COVID-19 vaccination. This sequence was found in a human donor who received a COVID-19 vaccine. The DNA for the CDR3 is TGTGCCAGCAGCCCCCGGGACAGTTCCTATGGCTACACCTTC. Protein: CASSPRDSSYGYTF.